These 26 T cell receptor beta chains came from one sample sequenced in a study of CD8 T cells in Susac syndrome. The RNA, 0.5 to 1 ug, was put through reverse transcription using random hexamers. TCRdb reanalysed the immunoSEQ multiplex PCR reads using MiXCR and keeps one entry per CDR3 protein. The sample carries 150,000 to 250,000 distinct CDR3 sequences, about 95% recorded once. The sequencing input was CD4+ T cells from PBMCs. These receptor sequences come from a human donor with multiple sclerosis.

This chain uses TRBV12-3 or TRBV12-4 with TRBJ2-2, with D perhaps being TRBD1 or TRBD2 (5 bases each). This CDR3 comprises 15 residues. Trimming stripped 1 base from V and 3 bases from J, with 9 bases between. CDR3 DNA sequence: TGTGCCAGCAGTTTAGTCCAGGGAGACACCGGGGAGCTGTTTTTT. It is translated as CASSLVQGDTGELFF.

The chain recombines TRBV5-6 with TRBJ2-7, with D unclear. V was clipped by 1 base and J by 2 bases, with 10 bases between them. CDR3 length: 14 amino acids. CDR1 SGHDT and CDR2 YYEEEE come from the germline V gene. The CDR3 DNA reads TGTGCCAGCAGCTTGCAAGGGATGACCTACGAGCAGTACTTC. Translated, it gives CASSLQGMTYEQYF.

This sequence joins TRBV29-1 and TRBJ2-7, with 9 bases fitting TRBD1. Germline CDR1 is SQVTM and CDR2 is ANQGSEA. The CDR3 has 15 amino acids. Trimming removed 6 bases from V and 2 bases from J; junction bases left unmatched: 11. The CDR3 loop is CSVPGAGTGTYEQYF. The CDR3 DNA reads as TGCAGCGTCCCGGGCGCCGGGACAGGGACCTACGAGCAGTACTTC.

The chain is built from TRBV18 and TRBJ2-3, with D perhaps matching TRBD2 (5 bases). Per germline, CDR1 KGHSH and CDR2 LQKENI. V shed 3 bases and J shed 10 bases, with 8 bases lying between them. The CDR3 totals 11 residues. The DNA of the CDR3 is TGTGCCAGCTCACCGGCGGACTCGCAGTATTTT. It codes for CASSPADSQYF. Supplemented by reference TRBV18 and TRBJ2-3, the full variable domain reads NAGVMQNPRHLVRRRGQEARLRCSPMKGHSHVYWYRQLPEEGLKFMVYLQKENIIDESGMPKERFSAEFPKEGPSILRIQQVVRGDSAAYFCASSPADSQYFGPGTRLTVL.

This clonotype was seen a single time. This chain joins TRBV20-1 and TRBJ2-3, with D maybe TRBD1 (6 bases). This CDR3 spans 14 amino acids. Trimming shortened V by 4 bases and J by 1 base, and 12 bases separated the two germline ends. In germline, CDR1 is DFQATT, CDR2 SNEGSKA (reference sequence). The CDR3 coding sequence is TGCAGTGCTAATTCTTACAGGGGCACAGATACGCAGTATTTT. Residues: CSANSYRGTDTQYF.

The V gene is TRBV29-1, the J gene TRBJ2-5; possible D gene TRBD2, 6 bases. This CDR3 spans 14 amino acids. Trimming left V 7 bases short and J 5 bases short, with 20 bases between. The germline V gene encodes CDR1 SQVTM and CDR2 ANQGSEA. CDR3 region: CSERGSGRIETQYF. For the CDR3, the DNA is TGCAGCGAACGAGGTTCAGGGAGGATCGAGACCCAGTACTTC.

This chain joins TRBV2 and TRBJ2-1; tentatively, D is TRBD1 or TRBD2 (5 bases each). The CDR3 runs to 13 residues. The V end lost 5 bases, the J end lost 14 bases, and 19 bases lay between the germline ends. Germline assignment: CDR1 SNHLY and CDR2 FYNNEI. The chain's CDR3 is CASSFTGPSKKFF. The CDR3 nucleotides are TGTGCCAGCAGTTTCACGGGACCAAGCAAGAAGTTCTTC.

This clonotype is a singleton in its sample. The V and J genes are TRBV4-1 and TRBJ2-7; 12 bases line up with TRBD2. V lost 1 base to trimming and J lost 6 bases; unmatched junction nucleotides: 10. Germline CDR1 and CDR2: MGHRA and YSYEKL. This CDR3 contains 17 residues. In nucleotides, the CDR3 is TGCGCCAGCAGCCAAGGCTTACTAGCGGGAGGCATAGGCGAGCAGTACTTC. This codes for CASSQGLLAGGIGEQYF.

This clonotype has only a few counts. The rearrangement links TRBV25-1 to TRBJ2-7, with D unresolved. Germline loops: CDR1 MGHDK, CDR2 SYGVNS. Deletions cut 4 bases from V and 6 bases from J, with 16 bases between. The CDR3 is 14 amino acids. In nucleotides, the CDR3 is TGTGCCAGCAGTGTCACGGGTCGAGGAGCCGAGCAGTACTTC. Translated, it gives CASSVTGRGAEQYF.

The chain employs TRBV20-1 and TRBJ2-3, with unresolved D. Per the germline V gene, CDR1 is DFQATT and CDR2 is SNEGSKA (reference sequence). The CDR3 totals 14 residues. Trimming pared 0 bases from V and 2 bases from J, leaving 9 bases between. The CDR3 protein is CSARDLGLTDTQYF. The CDR3, as DNA: TGCAGTGCTAGAGATCTAGGTCTCACAGATACGCAGTATTTT.

This rearrangement joins TRBV9 to TRBJ1-2; the match to TRBD1 covers 7 bases. The V and J ends lost 4 bases and 3 bases, in that order; junction bases with no gene match: 9. The germline CDR1 and CDR2 sequences are SGDLS and YYNGEE. This CDR3 comprises 15 residues. The CDR3: CASSPRGNYDYGYTF. CDR3 coding DNA: TGTGCCAGCAGCCCCAGGGGGAACTATGACTATGGCTACACCTTC. The full variable domain, completed using reference TRBV9 and TRBJ1-2, is DSGVTQTPKHLITATGQRVTLRCSPRSGDLSVYWYQQSLDQGLQFLIQYYNGEERAKGNILERFSAQQFPDLHSELNLSSLELGDSALYFCASSPRGNYDYGYTFGSGTRLTVV.

The V call is TRBV29-1, the J call TRBJ2-2, with D possibly TRBD2 on 6 matching bases. The germline V and J ends were trimmed by 4 bases and 1 base, with 13 bases remaining between them. Germline V CDR1 and CDR2: SQVTM, ANQGSEA. The CDR3 consists of 15 residues. The DNA of the CDR3 is TGCAGCGTTGTAGGAGGGGATATGAACACCGGGGAGCTGTTTTTT. Its protein product is CSVVGGDMNTGELFF.

The chain combines TRBV28 with TRBJ2-3; TRBD2 matches at 8 bases. V lost 5 bases to trimming and J lost 2 bases; unmatched junction nucleotides: 3. CDR3 length: 14 residues. The germline V gene encodes CDR1 MDHEN and CDR2 SYDVKM. The CDR3 protein is CASSKRGPTDTQYF. The CDR3, as DNA: TGTGCCAGCAGTAAGCGGGGGCCCACAGATACGCAGTATTTT.

The chain employs TRBV20-1 and TRBJ1-2; D is unclear. Deletions cut 3 bases from V and 8 bases from J, with 16 bases between. The CDR3 is 13 residues long. In germline, CDR1 is DFQATT, CDR2 SNEGSKA (reference sequence). The DNA for the CDR3 is TGCAGTGCTAGGCCAACAGTCGAGGCGGGCTACACCTTC. Protein product: CSARPTVEAGYTF.

V gene TRBV7-9 combines with J gene TRBJ1-1; TRBD1 might be the D (6 bases). The CDR3 is 12 residues long. V was shortened by 5 bases and J by 11 bases, with 15 bases between the two germline ends. CDR1 and CDR2 (germline): SEHNR, FQNEAQ (reference sequence). The CDR3: CASSPEGGAAFF. Written as DNA, the CDR3 is TGTGCCAGCAGCCCCGAGGGGGGGGCGGCTTTCTTT.

The J gene is TRBJ2-1, the V gene TRBV20-1; 7 bases agree with TRBD2. The CDR3 consists of 12 residues. The V and J ends lost 8 bases and 5 bases, in that order; junction bases with no gene match: 6. Germline lookup yields CDR1 DFQATT and CDR2 SNEGSKA (reference sequence). The CDR3 reads CSPSGTNNEQFF. The DNA of the CDR3 is TGCAGTCCAAGCGGGACCAACAATGAGCAGTTCTTC.

V usage is TRBV6-2 or TRBV6-3 and J usage is TRBJ2-3; unclear D gene. CDR3 size: 15 residues. The V gene's germline CDR1 is MNHEY and CDR2 SVGEGT. The V gene lost 0 bases and the J gene lost 2 bases, with 9 bases spanning the gap. The CDR3 bases are TGTGCCAGCAGTTACTCCGGCAGGTCCACAGATACGCAGTATTTT. Translation: CASSYSGRSTDTQYF.

The gene calls are TRBV20-1 and TRBJ2-7, with TRBD2 as a possible D gene (6 bases). The CDR3 spans 15 residues. Germline V gene sequence: CDR1 DFQATT, CDR2 SNEGSKA (reference sequence). V dropped 3 bases and J dropped 2 bases, with 17 bases sitting between them. CDR3 amino acids: CSASKQRARTYEQYF. The CDR3 DNA reads as TGCAGTGCTAGTAAACAGCGGGCGAGGACCTACGAGCAGTACTTC.

V usage is TRBV20-1 and J usage is TRBJ1-1; no clear D. The CDR3 runs to 15 residues. The V end lost 0 bases, the J end lost 5 bases, and 16 bases lay between the germline ends. Germline-derived CDR1 and CDR2 are DFQATT and SNEGSKA (reference sequence). CDR3 protein: CSARDQESRRTEAFF. The CDR3 DNA follows: TGCAGTGCTAGAGATCAAGAGAGTCGACGGACTGAAGCTTTCTTT.

The chain uses TRBV19 and TRBJ2-7; no clear D gene. The CDR3 extends over 17 amino acids. Germline V CDR1 and CDR2: LNHDA, SQIVND (reference sequence). V was cut by 6 bases and J by 2 bases, with 23 bases left in between. The CDR3 protein is CASSDGTDSFIPYEQYF. DNA of the CDR3: TGTGCCAGTAGCGACGGCACGGATTCCTTTATACCCTACGAGCAGTACTTC.

The gene calls are TRBV18 and TRBJ2-3; D is undetermined. The V and J ends lost 4 bases and 1 base respectively, with 9 bases between them. This CDR3 has 14 amino acids. Germline loops: CDR1 KGHSH, CDR2 LQKENI. The CDR3 DNA sequence: TGTGCCAGCTCACAAGTCGAGGGCACAGATACGCAGTATTTT. Its translation is CASSQVEGTDTQYF.

This chain links TRBV20-1 with TRBJ1-1; 8 nucleotides align to TRBD1. Germline V gene sequence: CDR1 DFQATT, CDR2 SNEGSKA (reference sequence). With 6 bases clipped from V and 6 bases from J, the junction kept 9 bases outside the gene matches. The CDR3 extends over 13 amino acids. The CDR3 DNA sequence: TGCAGTGCCACACCAGGGGGCGTCGCTGAAGCTTTCTTT. Translation: CSATPGGVAEAFF.

The chain carries TRBV7-2 and TRBJ2-1; D possibly corresponds to TRBD2 (6 bases). The V gene lost 8 bases and the J gene lost 0 bases, with 11 bases spanning the gap. The CDR3 is 14 residues long. Germline CDR1 and CDR2: SGHTA and FQGNSA. CDR3 residues: CASGRTTSYNEQFF. In DNA, the CDR3 is TGTGCCAGCGGCAGGACTACCTCCTACAATGAGCAGTTCTTC.

The chain employs TRBV20-1 and TRBJ2-1; TRBD2 aligns across 13 bases. This CDR3 region has 18 residues. V gave up 5 bases and J gave up 0 bases; unmatched junction bases: 10. Germline V gives CDR1 DFQATT, CDR2 SNEGSKA (reference sequence). CDR3 sequence: CSAVTSGRSASSYNEQFF. The CDR3 nucleotides are TGCAGTGCTGTGACTAGCGGGAGGTCAGCGAGCTCCTACAATGAGCAGTTCTTC.

The chain uses TRBV11-2 and TRBJ1-1, with 7 bases identical to TRBD1. The CDR3 runs to 14 residues. The germline gives CDR1 SGHAT, CDR2 FQNNGV. V shed 5 bases and J 4 bases; nucleotides not matched to a gene: 7. The CDR3 region is CASSRDRVGTEAFF. CDR3 coding DNA: TGTGCCAGCAGCAGAGACAGGGTCGGCACTGAAGCTTTCTTT.

The CDR3 sequence: CASSRLSGTYYEQYF. The DNA of the CDR3 is TGTGCCAGCAGCCGCCTATCCGGGACATACTACGAGCAGTACTTC. This chain connects TRBV5-6 to TRBJ2-7, with a tentative D call TRBD1 (6 bases). The CDR3 length is 15 residues. The germline V and J ends were trimmed by 4 bases and 3 bases, with 17 bases remaining between them. CDR1 and CDR2 (germline): SGHDT, YYEEEE. Filled out from reference TRBV5-6 and TRBJ2-7, the complete variable domain reads DAGVTQSPTHLIKTRGQQVTLRCSPKSGHDTVSWYQQALGQGPQFIFQYYEEEERQRGNFPDRFSGHQFPNYSSELNVNALLLGDSALYLCASSRLSGTYYEQYFGPGTRLTVT.